The 23 T cell receptor beta chains presented below share a single source sample, sequenced in a study of T cells in Graves' hyperthyroidism and ophthalmopathy. TCR beta CDR3 sequences were amplified from RNA transcripts. HTBI primers were employed in a first-round RT-PCR of the TCR CDR3. In TCRdb, the multiplex PCR reads were re-called with MiXCR into one record per CDR3 protein. This table has hundreds of thousands of distinct CDR3 sequences, about two fifths appearing once. Sequenced sample: blood. These receptors were taken from a man between 18 and 29 years old with Graves' hyperthyroidism.

The table lists this clonotype with many counts. The chain has TRBV29-1 and TRBJ1-3, with D perhaps TRBD1 (5 bases). Trimming took off 7 bases at V and 4 bases at J, with 14 bases between the two ends. The CDR3 has 13 amino acids. Germline V CDR1 and CDR2: SQVTM, ANQGSEA. The CDR3: CSALTGDGNTIYF. DNA for the CDR3: TGCAGCGCCCTTACAGGAGACGGAAACACCATATATTTT.

This clonotype was counted ten times or more. The CDR3 spells CSARDSWGYGYTF. Written as DNA, the CDR3 is TGCAGTGCTAGAGATTCGTGGGGCTATGGCTACACCTTC. V gene TRBV20-1 combines with J gene TRBJ1-2; D remains unclear. The germline gives CDR1 DFQATT, CDR2 SNEGSKA (reference sequence). V was pared by 0 bases and J by 4 bases, with 9 bases between. The CDR3 has 13 amino acids.

Turning to this clonotype: A much larger clone is a single base away; this may be a read error. The CDR3 does not end in the conserved phenylalanine or tryptophan, so this is likely a read error. This chain joins TRBV29-1 and TRBJ2-7; maybe TRBD2 (5 bases). V shed 4 bases and J shed 8 bases, with 12 bases lying between them. Germline V gene sequence: CDR1 SQVTM, CDR2 ANQGSEA. CDR3 length: 11 residues. The DNA of the CDR3 is TGCAGCGTTGTTAGCGAGGCCCAGCAGTACCTC. Protein: CSVVSEAQQYL.

The V and J genes are TRBV29-1 and TRBJ2-7, with TRBD2 identical over 12 bases. The CDR3 consists of 14 residues. Germline V gene sequence: CDR1 SQVTM, CDR2 ANQGSEA. V trimming: 5 bases; J trimming: 0 bases; junction bases outside the gene matches: 2. CDR3 coding DNA: TGCAGCGTTCAGACTAGCGGGAGCTCCTACGAGCAGTACTTC. Translating gives CSVQTSGSSYEQYF.

The chain couples TRBV7-2 to TRBJ2-5; perhaps D is TRBD1 or TRBD2 (5 bases each). Deletions cut 1 base from V and 0 bases from J, with 12 bases between. CDR1 SGHTA and CDR2 FQGNSA come from the germline V gene. The CDR3 has 16 amino acids. DNA of the CDR3: TGTGCCAGCAGCTTAGATTCGGGACGGCACCAAGAGACCCAGTACTTC. As protein: CASSLDSGRHQETQYF.

There are a few counts of this clonotype. The chain employs TRBV20-1 and TRBJ1-4, with a tentative D call TRBD1 (5 bases). Germline-derived CDR1 and CDR2 are DFQATT and SNEGSKA (reference sequence). V lost 6 bases and J 7 bases, leaving 18 bases between the germline ends. The CDR3 is 14 amino acids. The CDR3 spells CSAPPIGTGEKLFF. CDR3 in DNA: TGCAGTGCCCCCCCGATAGGGACTGGTGAAAAACTGTTTTTT.

V is TRBV7-2 and J is TRBJ2-5, with D perhaps TRBD1 (5 bases). V was shortened by 4 bases and J by 7 bases, with 13 bases between the two germline ends. CDR1 SGHTA and CDR2 FQGNSA come from the germline V gene. The CDR3 is 13 residues long. The CDR3 DNA follows: TGTGCCAGCAGCTCACAGGAAAGGGGGACCCAGTACTTC. It specifies CASSSQERGTQYF.

This clonotype was detected ten times or more. The chain couples TRBV2 to TRBJ2-2; D not certain. The germline CDR1 and CDR2 sequences are SNHLY and FYNNEI. The CDR3 contains 13 residues. V was shortened by 2 bases and J by 3 bases, with 4 bases between the two germline ends. CDR3 in amino acids: CASSELHTGELFF. Here the CDR3 DNA reads TGTGCCAGCAGTGAACTGCACACCGGGGAGCTGTTTTTT. Variable domain in full (rest from reference TRBV2 and TRBJ2-2): EPEVTQTPSHQVTQMGQEVILRCVPISNHLYFYWYRQILGQKVEFLVSFYNNEISEKSEIFDDQFSVERPDGSNFTLKIRSTKLEDSAMYFCASSELHTGELFFGEGSRLTVL.

This clonotype appeared a few times. The rearrangement links TRBV25-1 to TRBJ1-1; D is unclear. The CDR3 has 17 residues. Trimming took 1 base from V and 1 from J, leaving 16 bases between them. Germline CDR1 MGHDK, CDR2 SYGVNS. The CDR3 sequence is CASSEFSPDGENTEAFF. For the CDR3, the DNA is TGTGCCAGCAGTGAATTCTCCCCCGACGGGGAGAACACTGAAGCTTTCTTT.

The rearrangement links TRBV6-1 to TRBJ2-5; TRBD1 might be the D (6 bases). The CDR3 contains 14 residues. Per germline, CDR1 MNHNS and CDR2 SASEGT. V lost 5 bases and J lost 7, with 17 bases in between. The CDR3 DNA sequence: TGTGCCAGCAGTCGGACAGCCACATTGGGGACCCAGTACTTC. Translated, it gives CASSRTATLGTQYF.

This clonotype was seen once. J is TRBJ2-7 and V is TRBV6-5; no reliable D call. The CDR3 is made up of 13 amino acids. CDR1 is MNHEY and CDR2 is SVGAGI in the germline V gene. Trimming pared 6 bases from V and 8 bases from J, leaving 17 bases between. The CDR3 bases are TGTGCCAGCAGCTTAGATTTTGGCGGCAAGCAGTACTTC. This gives the protein CASSLDFGGKQYF.

This clonotype was seen a few times. The V and J genes are TRBV7-2 and TRBJ1-6; TRBD1 matches at 7 bases. The V segment lost 5 bases and the J segment 4 bases; nucleotides outside the gene matches: 5. The CDR3 is 15 amino acids. Germline-derived CDR1 and CDR2 are SGHTA and FQGNSA. This chain's CDR3 is CASSPAQGYNSPLHF. CDR3 coding DNA: TGTGCCAGCAGCCCAGCACAGGGGTATAATTCACCCCTCCACTTT.

This clonotype was recorded a few times. This may be a read error, as it is one base from a much larger clone. CDR3 DNA sequence: TGCAGCGTTGAAGAAGTTAAGGGTCATAGCTACACCTTC. This codes for CSVEEVKGHSYTF. The V gene is TRBV29-1, the J gene TRBJ1-2; D gene uncertain. The CDR3 runs 13 residues. V was clipped by 0 bases and J by 9 bases, with 14 bases between them. In germline, CDR1 is SQVTM, CDR2 ANQGSEA.

The genes are TRBV19 and TRBJ1-1; weak D call: TRBD1 (5 bases). The germline V and J ends were trimmed by 7 bases and 6 bases, with 15 bases remaining between them. Germline V gene data show CDR1 as LNHDA and CDR2 as SQIVND (reference sequence). The CDR3 sequence is 13 residues long. The CDR3, as DNA: TGTGCCAGTACCCAAGGACACTACCCTGAAGCTTTCTTT. It encodes CASTQGHYPEAFF.

This clonotype came up a few times. The chain links TRBV7-9 to TRBJ1-2; D gene ambiguous. V was trimmed by 5 bases and J by 7 bases, leaving 8 bases between them. Germline V gives CDR1 SEHNR, CDR2 FQNEAQ (reference sequence). CDR3 length: 11 residues. DNA of the CDR3: TGTGCCAGCAGCCCCGACCTTGGCTACACCTTC. Amino acid sequence: CASSPDLGYTF.

This clonotype showed up many times. The rearrangement joins TRBV19 to TRBJ1-5; D might be TRBD1 (5 bases). CDR1 LNHDA and CDR2 SQIVND come from the germline V gene (reference sequence). V lost 2 bases to trimming and J lost 0 bases, with 8 bases between them. The CDR3 is 15 residues long. The CDR3 DNA is TGTGCCAGTAGTATAACAGGTGATAGCAATCAGCCCCAGCATTTT. It translates to CASSITGDSNQPQHF.

There are many counts of this clonotype. V and J are TRBV29-1 and TRBJ1-3; D is undetermined. Trimming pared 4 bases from V and 4 bases from J, leaving 14 bases between. The CDR3 has 14 residues. From germline, CDR1 is SQVTM and CDR2 ANQGSEA. CDR3: CSVVDYSEGNTIYF. In nucleotides, the CDR3 is TGCAGCGTTGTTGACTATTCGGAAGGAAACACCATATATTTT.

The chain is built from TRBV9 and TRBJ2-6; 9 nucleotides agree with TRBD1. Germline trimming cut 4 bases from V and 1 base from J; bases unmatched to any gene: 12. The germline CDR1 and CDR2 sequences are SGDLS and YYNGEE. The CDR3 is made up of 19 amino acids. The CDR3, as DNA: TGTGCCAGCAGCAACCGGGACAGGGAGGTGTTATCTGGGGCCAACGTCCTGACTTTC. Translation gives CASSNRDREVLSGANVLTF.

This clonotype has a count of ten or more. This chain connects TRBV7-2 to TRBJ1-6; D remains unclear. The germline CDR1 and CDR2 sequences are SGHTA and FQGNSA. The CDR3 covers 14 residues. The V gene lost 1 base and the J gene lost 9 bases, with 10 bases spanning the gap. The CDR3 loop is CASSLGRETSPLHF. CDR3 bases: TGTGCCAGCAGCTTAGGGAGGGAAACTTCACCCCTCCACTTT.

This clonotype was counted a few times. The rearrangement uses TRBV15 and TRBJ2-7, with 10 bases that match TRBD1. With V trimmed by 5 bases and J by 1 base, 8 bases remained unmatched. Germline V gives CDR1 LNHNV, CDR2 YYDKDF (reference sequence). The CDR3 consists of 16 residues. This CDR3 is CATSVPGTGASYEQYF. CDR3 sequence (DNA): TGTGCCACCAGCGTACCCGGGACAGGGGCTTCCTACGAGCAGTACTTC. Full variable domain (remainder filled in from reference TRBV15 and TRBJ2-7): DAMVIQNPRYQVTQFGKPVTLSCSQTLNHNVMYWYQQKSSQAPKLLFHYYDKDFNNEADTPDNFQSRRPNTSFCFLDIRSPGLGDTAMYLCATSVPGTGASYEQYFGPGTRLTVT.

The chain links TRBV29-1 to TRBJ1-1; 9 nucleotides match TRBD1. V was clipped by 3 bases and J by 4 bases; unmatched bases: 6. This CDR3 is built from 14 residues. The germline V gene encodes CDR1 SQVTM and CDR2 ANQGSEA. The CDR3 DNA is TGCAGCGTTGATCAGACAGGGGGAATCACTGAAGCTTTCTTT. Amino acid sequence: CSVDQTGGITEAFF.

The chain combines TRBV2 with TRBJ2-5; no definite D call. Trimming cost V 6 bases and J 5 bases, with 16 bases left between them. CDR3 length: 14 residues. The germline V gene has CDR1 SNHLY and CDR2 FYNNEI. The CDR3 loop is CASSHNSRGETQYF. DNA of the CDR3: TGTGCCAGCAGCCATAATAGCCGTGGGGAGACCCAGTACTTC.

The J gene is TRBJ2-2, the V gene TRBV7-9, with D perhaps matching TRBD2 (5 bases). CDR3 length equals 17 residues. Trimming removed 1 base from V and 6 bases from J, with 18 bases in between. Germline CDR1 reads SEHNR; CDR2 reads FQNEAQ (reference sequence). The DNA of the CDR3 is TGTGCCAGCAGCTTAGGTGCGAGCGGTTCCGTACCCGGGGAGCTGTTTTTT. Translated: CASSLGASGSVPGELFF.